Given below is one T cell receptor (beta chain) in context. The sample originates from a study of blood T cell repertoires in COVID-19. The CDR3 is 14 amino acids. CDR1 is SGDLS, CDR2 YYNGEE, per germline. The V end lost 0 bases, the J end lost 9 bases, and 10 bases lay between the germline ends. Only in-frame clones appear in the TCRdb table, and some are missing; sequencing was by immunoSEQ multiplex PCR. The sample lists 130,000 to 150,000 clones; around 90% were seen once. V and J are TRBV9 and TRBJ1-6; D might be TRBD1 (6 bases). This receptor was obtained from a man between 65 and 85 years old with acute or convalescent COVID-19. Sequencing input: peripheral blood. CDR3 DNA sequence: TGTGCCAGCAGCGTAGCAGGGGTGGTTTCACCCCTCCACTTT. This sequence encodes CASSVAGVVSPLHF.